The 14 T cell receptor beta chains given below trace back to one sample, sequenced in a study of shared clonotypes between healthy human individuals. As defined, naive CD8 cells were CD45RO-negative and positively selected for CCR7, with terminally differentiated effector memory CD45RA+ cells excluded. Here immunoSEQ multiplex PCR was the method, and the copy in TCRdb shows in-frame clones only, minus some. The data show about 2.1 million clones, about 93% seen once. The material sequenced was naive CD8+ T cells from PBMCs. The receptors shown here come from a man between 18 and 29 years old in good health. Some clones in this sample may be carry-over from other donors' samples.

This clone was detected a few times. This rearrangement joins TRBV10-3 to TRBJ2-7, with 11 bases matching TRBD2. V lost 10 bases, J lost 2 bases, and 7 bases stayed unmatched. CDR1 and CDR2 from the germline V gene are ENHRY and SYGVKD. This CDR3 comprises 14 residues. CDR3 sequence: CATQLAGVAYEQYF. The CDR3 coding sequence is TGTGCCACCCAACTAGCGGGAGTGGCCTACGAGCAGTACTTC.

The CDR3 loop reads CASSLDLGYNEQFF. CDR3 coding DNA: TGTGCCAGCAGCTTAGATCTAGGGTACAATGAGCAGTTCTTC. The chain is built from TRBV11-2 and TRBJ2-1; D is undetermined. The CDR3 spans 14 residues. V was shortened by 0 bases and J by 4 bases, with 7 bases between the two germline ends. Germline V gene data show CDR1 as SGHAT and CDR2 as FQNNGV.

The chain uses TRBV9 and TRBJ2-7; no clear D. V lost 0 bases to trimming and J lost 5 bases, with 12 bases between them. In germline, CDR1 is SGDLS, CDR2 YYNGEE. CDR3 length: 14 amino acids. As DNA, the CDR3 is TGTGCCAGCAGCGTAGCTGGAACATCTGACGAGCAGTACTTC. Translated, it gives CASSVAGTSDEQYF.

J is TRBJ2-5 and V is TRBV6-5, with 8 positions matching TRBD2. The length of the CDR3 is 13 residues. Germline V lookup: CDR1 MNHEY, CDR2 SVGAGI. Trimming at V came to 5 bases and at J to 5 bases, leaving 4 bases not matched to a gene. CDR3 loop: CASSIRLAETQYF. CDR3 nucleotides: TGTGCCAGCAGTATACGACTAGCGGAGACCCAGTACTTC.

As DNA, the CDR3 is TGTGCCAGCAGCGAAAACCGGGACAGGGGCGAGCAGTACTTC. The encoded protein is CASSENRDRGEQYF. The rearrangement uses TRBV7-9 and TRBJ2-7, with 10 bases fitting TRBD1. The germline V gene has CDR1 SEHNR and CDR2 FQNEAQ (reference sequence). After removal of 5 bases from V and 6 bases from J, the junction contained 7 bases not matched to a gene. This CDR3 has 14 amino acids.

The V call is TRBV18, the J call TRBJ2-1; no clear D. The germline gives CDR1 KGHSH, CDR2 LQKENI. V lost 3 bases and J lost 3, with 15 bases in between. The CDR3 sequence is 16 residues long. The CDR3 DNA is TGTGCCAGCTCACCTCAAGCCCCAGTGGTCTACAATGAGCAGTTCTTC. Residues: CASSPQAPVVYNEQFF.

This rearrangement joins TRBV11-2 to TRBJ2-1; no reliable D call. V lost 0 bases, J lost 9 bases, and 6 bases lay in between. The CDR3 runs 12 residues. CDR1 and CDR2 (germline): SGHAT, FQNNGV. The DNA of the CDR3 is TGTGCCAGCAGCTTAGAGGGAAGTGAGCAGTTCTTC. Its protein product is CASSLEGSEQFF. Combining the CDR3 with reference TRBV11-2 and TRBJ2-1 gives the whole variable domain EAGVAQSPRYKIIEKRQSVAFWCNPISGHATLYWYQQILGQGPKLLIQFQNNGVVDDSQLPKDRFSAERLKGVDSTLKIQPAKLEDSAVYLCASSLEGSEQFFGPGTRLTVL.

The genes are TRBV4-3 and TRBJ1-2; 8 positions match TRBD1. Germline V gives CDR1 LGHNA, CDR2 YSLEER. This CDR3 comprises 15 residues. Trimming took 0 bases from V and 6 from J; bases not matched to a gene: 6. The CDR3, as DNA: TGCGCCAGCAGCCAAGATAACGGCAGGGGGCATGGCTACACCTTC. Translated, it gives CASSQDNGRGHGYTF.

This clone was seen more than once but under ten times. The V call is TRBV7-9, the J call TRBJ1-1; no reliable D call. V lost 0 bases, J lost 6 bases, and 8 bases lay in between. The CDR3 contains 13 residues. CDR1 and CDR2 from the germline V gene are SEHNR and FQNEAQ (reference sequence). For the CDR3, the DNA is TGTGCCAGCAGCTTAGCAAGCAGCGCTGAAGCTTTCTTT. This sequence encodes CASSLASSAEAFF. The full variable domain, completed using reference TRBV7-9 and TRBJ1-1, is DTGVSQNPRHKITKRGQNVTFRCDPISEHNRLYWYRQTLGQGPEFLTYFQNEAQLEKSRLLSDRFSAERPKGSFSTLEIQRTEQGDSAMYLCASSLASSAEAFFGQGTRLTVV.

The gene calls are TRBV5-4 and TRBJ2-7; 13 bases map to TRBD2. J was trimmed by 4 bases and V by 5 bases; bases with no gene match: 6. The CDR3 has 15 residues. Germline lookup yields CDR1 SGHNT and CDR2 YYREEE (reference sequence). The CDR3 sequence is CASSAGTSGTYEQYF. The CDR3 DNA sequence: TGTGCCAGCAGTGCCGGGACTAGCGGGACTTACGAGCAGTACTTC.

V is TRBV27 and J is TRBJ2-4, with TRBD2 identical over 12 bases. Per the germline V gene, CDR1 is MNHEY and CDR2 is SMNVEV (reference sequence). Unmatched junction bases numbered 6, after V lost 4 bases and J lost 8 bases. This CDR3 has 15 residues. Here the CDR3 DNA reads TGTGCCAGCAGTTCCCTAGCGGGAGGGTGGGACATTCAGTACTTC. This gives the protein CASSSLAGGWDIQYF.

CDR3 nucleotides: TGTGCCATCAGTGATCACTCGCATTGGGGGTCCTACGAGCAGTACTTC. Translated: CAISDHSHWGSYEQYF. V gene TRBV10-3 combines with J gene TRBJ2-7; perhaps D is TRBD1 or TRBD2 (5 bases each). The CDR3 sequence is 16 residues long. Trimming removed 3 bases at V and 1 base at J, with 16 bases between. Germline CDR1 is ENHRY and CDR2 is SYGVKD.

The genes are TRBV6-5 and TRBJ1-1; D perhaps matches TRBD1 (6 bases). V was cut by 2 bases and J by 6 bases, with 13 bases left in between. The length of the CDR3 is 14 residues. Germline lookup yields CDR1 MNHEY and CDR2 SVGAGI. CDR3 DNA sequence: TGTGCCAGCAGTTACCTAAGGGGGGACTCTGAAGCTTTCTTT. Its protein is CASSYLRGDSEAFF.

In the case of this clone: The same CDR3 also results from other DNA sequences found in this sample. The rearrangement uses TRBV5-6 and TRBJ1-5; D gene uncertain. The CDR3 contains 14 residues. Trimming left V 0 bases short and J 2 bases short, with 6 bases between. The germline V gene encodes CDR1 SGHDT and CDR2 YYEEEE. The CDR3 bases are TGTGCCAGCAGCTTGGGCGGTGGCAATCAGCCCCAGCATTTT. The encoded protein is CASSLGGGNQPQHF.